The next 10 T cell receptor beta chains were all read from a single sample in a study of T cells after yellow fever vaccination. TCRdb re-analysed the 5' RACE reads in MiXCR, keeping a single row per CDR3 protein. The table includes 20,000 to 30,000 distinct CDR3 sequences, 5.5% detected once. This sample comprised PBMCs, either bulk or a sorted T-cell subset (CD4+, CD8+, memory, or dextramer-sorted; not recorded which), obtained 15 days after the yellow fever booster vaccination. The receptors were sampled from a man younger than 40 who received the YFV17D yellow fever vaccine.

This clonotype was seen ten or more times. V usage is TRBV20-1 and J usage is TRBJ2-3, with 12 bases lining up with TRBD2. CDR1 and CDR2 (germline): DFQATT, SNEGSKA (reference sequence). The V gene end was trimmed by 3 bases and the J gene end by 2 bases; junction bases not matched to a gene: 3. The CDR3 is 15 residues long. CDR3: CSASLAGGPTDTQYF. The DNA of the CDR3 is TGCAGTGCTAGCCTAGCGGGAGGGCCCACAGATACGCAGTATTTT.

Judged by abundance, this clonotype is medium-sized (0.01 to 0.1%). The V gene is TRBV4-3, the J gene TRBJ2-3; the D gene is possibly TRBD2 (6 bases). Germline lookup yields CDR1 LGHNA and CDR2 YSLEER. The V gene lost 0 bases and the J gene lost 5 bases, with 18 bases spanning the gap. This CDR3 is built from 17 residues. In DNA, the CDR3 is TGCGCCAGCAGCCAAGATGGTCCTCTCTTTAGCGGAGATACGCAGTATTTT. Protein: CASSQDGPLFSGDTQYF.

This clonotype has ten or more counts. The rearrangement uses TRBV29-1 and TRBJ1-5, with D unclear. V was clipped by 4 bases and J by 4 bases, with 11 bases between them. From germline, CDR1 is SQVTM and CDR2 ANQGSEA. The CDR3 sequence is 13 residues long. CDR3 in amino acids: CSVAEVQNQPQHF. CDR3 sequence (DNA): TGCAGCGTTGCAGAGGTCCAGAATCAGCCCCAGCATTTT.

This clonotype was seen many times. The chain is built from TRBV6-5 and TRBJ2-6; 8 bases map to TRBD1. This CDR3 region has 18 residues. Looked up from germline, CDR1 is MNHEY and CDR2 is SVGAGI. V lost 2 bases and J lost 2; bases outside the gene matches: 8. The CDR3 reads CASSYPRTGYTGANVLTF. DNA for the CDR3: TGTGCCAGCAGTTACCCCCGGACAGGGTACACTGGGGCCAACGTCCTGACTTTC.

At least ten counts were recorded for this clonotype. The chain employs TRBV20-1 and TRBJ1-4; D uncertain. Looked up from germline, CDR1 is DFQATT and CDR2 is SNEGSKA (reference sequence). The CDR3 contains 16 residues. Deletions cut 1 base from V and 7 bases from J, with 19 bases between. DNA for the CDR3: TGCAGTGCTAGAGGCCGTTCGGCAGCCATGACTGAAAAACTGTTTTTT. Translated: CSARGRSAAMTEKLFF.

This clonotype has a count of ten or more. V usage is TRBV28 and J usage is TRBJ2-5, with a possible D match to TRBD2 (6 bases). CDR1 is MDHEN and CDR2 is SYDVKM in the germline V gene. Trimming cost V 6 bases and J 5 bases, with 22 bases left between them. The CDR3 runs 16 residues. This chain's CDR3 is CASRRGAPEGQETQYF. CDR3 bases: TGTGCCAGCAGACGCGGGGCCCCTGAGGGGCAGGAGACCCAGTACTTC.

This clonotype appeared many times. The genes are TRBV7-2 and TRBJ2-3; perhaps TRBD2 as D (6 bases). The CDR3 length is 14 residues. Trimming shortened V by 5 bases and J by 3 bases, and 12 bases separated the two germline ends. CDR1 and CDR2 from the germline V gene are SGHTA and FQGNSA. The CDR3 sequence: CASSPGLSTDTQYF. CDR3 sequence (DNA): TGTGCCAGCAGCCCAGGACTAAGTACAGATACGCAGTATTTT.

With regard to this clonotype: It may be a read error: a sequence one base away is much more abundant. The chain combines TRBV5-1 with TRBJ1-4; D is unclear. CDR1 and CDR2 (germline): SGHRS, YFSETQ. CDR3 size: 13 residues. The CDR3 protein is CTSSSDSPQKLFF. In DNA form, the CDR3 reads TGCACCAGCAGCTCCGATAGCCCACAAAAACTGTTTTTT.

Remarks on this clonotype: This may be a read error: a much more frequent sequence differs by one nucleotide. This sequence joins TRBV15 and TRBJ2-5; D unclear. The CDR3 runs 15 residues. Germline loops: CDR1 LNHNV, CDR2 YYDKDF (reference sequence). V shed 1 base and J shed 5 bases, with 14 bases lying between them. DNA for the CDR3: TGTGCCACCAGCAGAGTGATCGAGATTGGGGAGACCCAGTACTTC. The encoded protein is CATSRVIEIGETQYF.

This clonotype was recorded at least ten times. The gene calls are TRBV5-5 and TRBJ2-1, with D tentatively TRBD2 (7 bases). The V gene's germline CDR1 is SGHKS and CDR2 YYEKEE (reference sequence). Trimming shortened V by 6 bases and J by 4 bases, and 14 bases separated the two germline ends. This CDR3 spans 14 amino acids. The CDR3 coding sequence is TGTGCCAGCACCCCGGGGGGCAGATACAATGAGCAGTTCTTC. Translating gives CASTPGGRYNEQFF.